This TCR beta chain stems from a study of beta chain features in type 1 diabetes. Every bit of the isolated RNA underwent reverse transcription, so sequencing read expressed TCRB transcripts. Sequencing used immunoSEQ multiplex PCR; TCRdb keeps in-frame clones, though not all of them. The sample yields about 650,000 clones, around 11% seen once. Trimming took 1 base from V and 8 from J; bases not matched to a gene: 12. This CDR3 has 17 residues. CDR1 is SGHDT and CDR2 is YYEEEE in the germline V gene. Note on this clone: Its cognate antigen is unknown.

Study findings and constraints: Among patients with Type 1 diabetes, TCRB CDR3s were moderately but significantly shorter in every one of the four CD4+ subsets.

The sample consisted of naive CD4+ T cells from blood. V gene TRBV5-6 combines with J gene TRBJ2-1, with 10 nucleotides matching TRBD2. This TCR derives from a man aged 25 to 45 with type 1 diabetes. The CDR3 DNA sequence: TGTGCCAGCAGCTTGAATTTTAATAGCGGGGGGCTCGATGAGCAGTTCTTC. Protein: CASSLNFNSGGLDEQFF.